This T cell receptor beta chain was documented in a study of cytomegalovirus exposure and HLA in healthy donors. Comment on this clone: The antigen remains unidentified.

General study results and limits: There were 150 to 200 TCR beta chains listed as cytomegalovirus-associated.

TCRdb's table, derived via immunoSEQ multiplex PCR, lists solely in-frame clones and lacks some. The sample has approximately 160,000 clones; under 90% are singletons. The CDR3 sequence is 11 residues long. Losses at the gene ends were 5 bases for V and 10 bases for J; bases not matched to a gene: 4. The germline CDR1 and CDR2 sequences are DFQATT and SNEGSKA (reference sequence). The sequencing input was PBMCs. This sequence was found in a man between 18 and 35 years old in good health and CMV-seropositive. The V call is TRBV20-1, the J call TRBJ2-1, with 8 bases lining up with TRBD1. CDR3: CSAPGQGEQFF. The CDR3 nucleotides read TGCAGTGCTCCTGGACAGGGCGAGCAGTTCTTC.